Below are 10 T cell receptor beta chains sequenced from a single sample in a study of monozygotic twins with inflammatory bowel disease. Using the 5' RACE reads, TCRdb records one entry per CDR3 protein without DNA. The specimen's table records about 450,000 distinct CDR3 sequences. Sample: blood. These receptors all stem from a human donor with ulcerative colitis or Crohn's disease, or a healthy co-twin of an affected twin (not recorded which).

The V and J genes are TRBV5-5 and TRBJ2-1; TCRdb returns TRBD1, unconfirmable since there is no DNA. CDR3 size: 15 residues. The germline V gene has CDR1 SGHKS and CDR2 YYEKEE (reference sequence). This CDR3 is CASSLEGATYNEQFF.

V is TRBV6-5 and J is TRBJ2-7; TCRdb selects TRBD1, and the lack of DNA leaves this call unchecked. The CDR3 loop spans 11 amino acids. CDR1 is MNHEY, CDR2 SVGAGI, per germline. CDR3 loop: CASSSGQGLYF.

The V call is TRBV5-1, the J call TRBJ2-2; there is no DNA to check the TCRdb D call of TRBD1. The CDR3 extends over 17 amino acids. Germline assignment: CDR1 SGHRS and CDR2 YFSETQ. The CDR3 loop reads CASSFSVGGRDTGELFF.

The chain employs TRBV1 and TRBJ2-3; TCRdb picks TRBD2, but there is no DNA to check that call. TRBV1 is labeled a pseudogene. The length of the CDR3 is 16 residues. The CDR3 sequence: CTSSRTSGASTDTQYF.

V is TRBV7-9 and J is TRBJ1-1. The CDR3 length is 16 residues. Germline values: CDR1 SEHNR, CDR2 FQNEAQ (reference sequence). This chain's CDR3 is CASSFPSGGKRTEAFF.

This chain joins TRBV6-5 and TRBJ2-1; there is no DNA to check the TCRdb D call of TRBD2. This CDR3 has 18 residues. Germline V gene lookup returns CDR1 MNHEY and CDR2 SVGAGI. This CDR3 reads CASSHQPSAGGLGNEQFF.

The chain couples TRBV12-3 or TRBV12-4 to TRBJ1-1. The CDR3 is made up of 11 amino acids. The CDR3 sequence is CASSFYSEAFF.

The chain has TRBV7-2 and TRBJ2-3; TCRdb's D call, TRBD2, is unchecked because there is no DNA. Germline V gives CDR1 SGHTA, CDR2 FQGNSA. The CDR3 has 17 residues. The CDR3 is CASSLSGAGVAGNTQYF.

The rearrangement uses TRBV6-5 and TRBJ2-7; TCRdb calls TRBD1, which cannot be checked without DNA. CDR1 and CDR2 (germline): MNHEY, SVGAGI. The CDR3 has 15 amino acids. Here the CDR3 reads CASSYSWGRGYEQYF.

The V gene is TRBV5-1, the J gene TRBJ2-1; TCRdb's D call of TRBD2 is untestable without DNA. The CDR3 runs 16 residues. CDR1 and CDR2 (germline): SGHRS, YFSETQ. The CDR3: CASSLVGPSLYNEQFF.